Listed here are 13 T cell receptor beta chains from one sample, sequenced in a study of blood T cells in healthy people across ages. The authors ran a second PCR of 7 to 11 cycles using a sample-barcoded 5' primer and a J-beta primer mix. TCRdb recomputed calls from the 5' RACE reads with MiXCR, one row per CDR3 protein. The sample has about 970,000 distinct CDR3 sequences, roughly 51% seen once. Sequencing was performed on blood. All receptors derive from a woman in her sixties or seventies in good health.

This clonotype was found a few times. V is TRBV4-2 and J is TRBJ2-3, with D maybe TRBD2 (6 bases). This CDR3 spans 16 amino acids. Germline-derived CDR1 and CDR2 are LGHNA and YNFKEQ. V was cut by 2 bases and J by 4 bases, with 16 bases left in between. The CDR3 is CASSQPGVGVPDTQYF. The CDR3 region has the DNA TGTGCCAGCAGCCAACCGGGAGTAGGGGTACCAGATACGCAGTATTTT.

In DNA, the CDR3 is TGTGCCAGCAACCCGGTTAACACAGATACGCAGTATTTT. It specifies CASNPVNTDTQYF. This chain uses TRBV7-2 with TRBJ2-3, with no clear D. Trimming removed 7 bases from V and 2 bases from J, with 10 bases in between. The germline CDR1 and CDR2 sequences are SGHTA and FQGNSA. CDR3 length: 13 residues.

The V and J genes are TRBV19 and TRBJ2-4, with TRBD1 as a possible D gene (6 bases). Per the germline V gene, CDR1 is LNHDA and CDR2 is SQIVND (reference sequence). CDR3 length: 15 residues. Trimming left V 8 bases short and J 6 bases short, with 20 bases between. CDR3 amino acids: CASSSGAGYANIQYF. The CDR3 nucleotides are TGTGCCAGTTCCTCAGGGGCAGGGTACGCAAACATTCAGTACTTC.

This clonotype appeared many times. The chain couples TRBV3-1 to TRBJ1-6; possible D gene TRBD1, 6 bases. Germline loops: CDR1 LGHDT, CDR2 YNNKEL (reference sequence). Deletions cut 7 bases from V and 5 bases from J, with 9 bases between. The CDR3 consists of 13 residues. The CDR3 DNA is TGTGCCAGCAATTACAGGGATAATTCACCCCTCCACTTT. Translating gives CASNYRDNSPLHF.

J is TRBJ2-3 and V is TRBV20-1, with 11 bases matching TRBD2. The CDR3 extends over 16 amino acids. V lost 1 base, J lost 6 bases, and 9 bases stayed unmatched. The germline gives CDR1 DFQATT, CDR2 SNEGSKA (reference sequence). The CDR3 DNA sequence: TGCAGTGCTAGAGGGCTGCTAGCGGGAGGTGCGGATACGCAGTATTTT. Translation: CSARGLLAGGADTQYF.

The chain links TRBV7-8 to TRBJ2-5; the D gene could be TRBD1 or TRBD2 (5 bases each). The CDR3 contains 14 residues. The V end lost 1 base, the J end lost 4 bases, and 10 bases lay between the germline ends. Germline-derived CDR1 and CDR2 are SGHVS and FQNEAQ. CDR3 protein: CASSLVLGTETQYF. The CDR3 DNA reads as TGTGCCAGCAGCTTAGTTTTAGGGACAGAGACCCAGTACTTC.

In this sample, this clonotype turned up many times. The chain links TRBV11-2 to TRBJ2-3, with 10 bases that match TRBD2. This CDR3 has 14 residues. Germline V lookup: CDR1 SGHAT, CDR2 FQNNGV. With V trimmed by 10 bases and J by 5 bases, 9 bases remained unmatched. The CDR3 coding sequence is TGTGCCACCCCACCTAGCGGGAGAATAGATACGCAGTATTTT. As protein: CATPPSGRIDTQYF. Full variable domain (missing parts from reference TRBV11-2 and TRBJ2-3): EAGVAQSPRYKIIEKRQSVAFWCNPISGHATLYWYQQILGQGPKLLIQFQNNGVVDDSQLPKDRFSAERLKGVDSTLKIQPAKLEDSAVYLCATPPSGRIDTQYFGPGTRLTVL.

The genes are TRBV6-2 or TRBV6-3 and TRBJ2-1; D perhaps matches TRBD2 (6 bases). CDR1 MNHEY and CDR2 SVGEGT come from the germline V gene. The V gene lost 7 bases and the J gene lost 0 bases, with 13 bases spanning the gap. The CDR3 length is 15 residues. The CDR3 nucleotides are TGTGCCAGCAAGGAGGGGCCCAGCTCCTACAATGAGCAGTTCTTC. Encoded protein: CASKEGPSSYNEQFF.

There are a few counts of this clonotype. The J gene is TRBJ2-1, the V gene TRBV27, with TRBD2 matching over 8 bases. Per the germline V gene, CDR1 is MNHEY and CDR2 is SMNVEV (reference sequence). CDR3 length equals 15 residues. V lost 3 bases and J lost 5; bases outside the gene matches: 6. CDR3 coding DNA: TGTGCCAGCAGTTTGGGGACTAGTTCCAACAATGAGCAGTTCTTC. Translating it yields CASSLGTSSNNEQFF.

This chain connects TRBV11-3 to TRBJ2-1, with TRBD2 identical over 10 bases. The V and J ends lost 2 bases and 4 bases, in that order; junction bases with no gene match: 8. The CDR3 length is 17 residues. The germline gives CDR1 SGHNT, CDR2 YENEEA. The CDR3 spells CASSLPPRTSGYNEQFF. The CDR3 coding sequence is TGTGCCAGCAGCTTACCACCCCGGACTAGCGGTTACAATGAGCAGTTCTTC.

The CDR3: CASSLGSGGTYNEQFF. CDR3 DNA sequence: TGTGCCAGCAGCTTAGGCTCGGGGGGAACCTACAATGAGCAGTTCTTC. This chain uses TRBV7-3 with TRBJ2-1; TRBD2 matches at 7 bases. Per germline, CDR1 SGHTA and CDR2 FQGTGA. With 2 bases clipped from V and 2 bases from J, the junction kept 6 bases outside the gene matches. CDR3 length: 16 amino acids.

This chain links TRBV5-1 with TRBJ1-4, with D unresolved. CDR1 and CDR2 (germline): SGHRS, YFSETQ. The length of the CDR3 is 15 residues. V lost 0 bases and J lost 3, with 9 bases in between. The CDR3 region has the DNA TGCGCCAGCAGCTTGGCTCTGGGCCCTAATGAAAAACTGTTTTTT. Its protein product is CASSLALGPNEKLFF.

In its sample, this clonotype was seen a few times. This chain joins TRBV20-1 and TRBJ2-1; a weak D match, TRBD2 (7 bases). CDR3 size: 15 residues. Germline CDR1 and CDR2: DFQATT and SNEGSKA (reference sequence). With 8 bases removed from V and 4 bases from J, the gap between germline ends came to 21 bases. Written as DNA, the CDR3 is TGCAGTACATCGCGGGGGCCCGTCGGTTACAATGAGCAGTTCTTC. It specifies CSTSRGPVGYNEQFF.